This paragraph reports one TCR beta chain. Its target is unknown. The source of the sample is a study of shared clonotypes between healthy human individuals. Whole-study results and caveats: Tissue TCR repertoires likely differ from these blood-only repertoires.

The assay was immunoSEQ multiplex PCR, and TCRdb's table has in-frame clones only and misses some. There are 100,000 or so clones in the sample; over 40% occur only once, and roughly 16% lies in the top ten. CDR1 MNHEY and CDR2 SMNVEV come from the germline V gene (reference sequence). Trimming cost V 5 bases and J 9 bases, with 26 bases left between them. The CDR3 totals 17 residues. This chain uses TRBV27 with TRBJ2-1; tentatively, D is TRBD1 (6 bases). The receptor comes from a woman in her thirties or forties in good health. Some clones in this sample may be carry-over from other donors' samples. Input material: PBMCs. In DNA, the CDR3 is TGTGCCAGCAGTCCGCCCTACAGGGATTGGCAATGGGCTGAGCAGTTCTTC. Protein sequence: CASSPPYRDWQWAEQFF.